This T cell receptor beta chain was recovered during a study of shared clonotypes between healthy human individuals. Study background: Three plates each covered CD4 naive and memory; CD8 naive two, CD8 memory one.

The CDR3 spans 11 residues. Germline lookup yields CDR1 DFQATT and CDR2 SNEGSKA (reference sequence). V lost 0 bases, J lost 4 bases, and 4 bases lay in between. The study drew its donors from healthy HIV-negative adults without recent acute infections or vaccinations. Original analysis: Junction-only sequences without quality scores came from ImmunoSEQ, so filtering differed. The table came from immunoSEQ multiplex PCR; TCRdb's copy has only in-frame clones and leaves some out. That table furnishes V, J and clone size, whereas the DNA furnished D and trimming. Of 600,000 to 700,000 clones in the sample, about 80% were seen once.

Specimen: memory CD4+ T cells sorted from blood. Subset of the sample: CD45RA-negative fraction. This chain connects TRBV20-1 to TRBJ2-7; D gene unclear. This clonotype originated in a woman younger than 45 in good health. CDR3 residues: CSARDLYEQYF. CDR3 nucleotides: TGCAGTGCTAGAGATCTATACGAGCAGTACTTC.